This T cell receptor beta chain was obtained from a study of shared T cell receptors in the human thymus. TCRdb keeps only in-frame clones here, not all; method: immunoSEQ multiplex PCR. The sample holds hundreds of thousands of clones, approximately 90% seen once. Germline lookup yields CDR1 MGHRA and CDR2 YSYEKL. The CDR3 length is 16 residues. Concerning this clone: Compared with germline, one end of the junction differs, possibly owing to a read error. Other DNA sequences in the sample encode the same CDR3.

These data are also associated with another study on human thymus T cells. Turning to that study: Corrective heart surgery yielded the resections from which the thymus tissue came.

Sequenced material: thymocytes. V and J are TRBV4-1 and TRBJ2-7; D is ambiguous. The clonotype was recovered from a boy under three years old with a congenital heart defect. The CDR3 protein is CASSQDRYCPSYEQYF. The CDR3 bases are TGCGCCAGTAGCCAAGATAGATACTGTCCCTCCTACGAGCAGTACTTC.